The 3 T cell receptor beta chains presented below share a single source sample, sequenced in a study of molecular identifiers for immune sequencing clone quantification. TCRdb called the PCR reads again in MiXCR, with one record for every CDR3 protein. The sample records some 650,000 distinct CDR3 sequences, about 20% being singletons. Source material: naive CD8+ T cells from blood, with Jurkat cell RNA spiked in. Subset noted: FACS-sorted CD8+CD4-CCR7+CD45RA+ naive T cells. The origin of the receptors is a human donor in good health. Some libraries in this study had Jurkat cell RNA spiked in.

This clonotype was recorded at least ten times. The J gene is TRBJ2-7, the V gene TRBV12-3 or TRBV12-4; D unresolved. The germline V and J ends were trimmed by 3 bases and 3 bases, with 6 bases remaining between them. This CDR3 comprises 12 residues. Here the CDR3 reads CASSFYNYEQYF. The CDR3 DNA follows: TGTGCCAGCAGTTTCTACAACTACGAGCAGTACTTC.

The J gene is TRBJ1-5, the V gene TRBV19; D gene unclear. The CDR3 is made up of 14 amino acids. CDR1 is LNHDA and CDR2 is SQIVND in the germline V gene (reference sequence). V shed 3 bases and J shed 2 bases, with 8 bases lying between them. CDR3 sequence: CASSMAGGNQPQHF. CDR3 bases: TGTGCCAGTAGTATGGCGGGTGGCAATCAGCCCCAGCATTTT.

This clonotype was recorded at least ten times. This chain uses TRBV19 with TRBJ1-1; no definite D call. The germline V gene has CDR1 LNHDA and CDR2 SQIVND (reference sequence). V shed 6 bases and J shed 0 bases, with 14 bases lying between them. The CDR3 is 15 amino acids. The CDR3 is CASSDLQSMNTEAFF. The CDR3 DNA is TGTGCCAGTAGCGATTTGCAGTCTATGAACACTGAAGCTTTCTTT.